Below, one TCR beta chain is given with its context. Antigen: not known. Germline V gene data show CDR1 as LGHNA and CDR2 as YSLEER. This CDR3 is 17 amino acids long. The V end was cut by 1 base, the J end by 0 bases, with 15 bases between. This specimen belongs to a study of cytomegalovirus exposure and HLA in healthy donors. Assay used: immunoSEQ multiplex PCR; TCRdb lists only in-frame clones, some missing. The table has under 250,000 clones, about 87% seen once. Study-wide results and caveats: The study recorded 160 or so TCR beta chains that were cytomegalovirus-associated.

The specimen sequenced was PBMCs. The receptor was isolated from a man aged 18-30 years in good health and CMV-seronegative. J is TRBJ1-1 and V is TRBV4-3; D perhaps matches TRBD1 (6 bases). The CDR3 loop is CASSQGPHGQLNTEAFF. CDR3 in DNA: TGCGCCAGCAGCCAAGGACCCCACGGACAGTTGAACACTGAAGCTTTCTTT.